A selection of T cell receptor beta chains follows, all from one sample in a study of chemoradiotherapy in HPV16-positive cancers. The method was immunoSEQ multiplex PCR; TCRdb's version includes in-frame clones alone and lacks a portion of them. The sample comprises 10,000 or so clones, approximately 78% of which are singletons, and approximately 2.4% rests with the top ten. The sample was gathered from a patient who underwent chemoradiotherapy. Source of these receptors: a human donor with HPV-associated anogenital cancer. CDR3s include the opening cysteine and the closing phenylalanine or tryptophan. The D gene is left open where the match is weak.

>TRBD1|TRBV19|TRBJ2-3
CASSTPGTGVRTDTQYF
>.|TRBV10-2|TRBJ2-7
CASSESNTGTEQYF
>.|TRBV19|TRBJ1-1
CASRGQRGAFF
>.|TRBV19|TRBJ1-5
CASRQGRAEGNQPQHF
>TRBD1|TRBV7-8|TRBJ1-4
CASSRDRSNEKLFF
>TRBD1|TRBV7-3|TRBJ1-6
CASSETGARSPLHF
>.|TRBV4-2|TRBJ1-1
CASSQVRQRVTEAFF
>.|TRBV6-1|TRBJ1-2
CASSPSGGYGYTF
>.|TRBV2|TRBJ2-3
CASSEAHRGGHRDTQYF
>.|TRBV18|TRBJ2-5
CASSPVRAAQETQYF
>.|TRBV28|TRBJ1-1
CASRLSTEAFF
>.|TRBV12-5|TRBJ1-1
CASGLGPNTEAFF
>.|TRBV15|TRBJ1-4
CATSRDLPGHEKLFF
>.|TRBV6-1|TRBJ2-5
CASSLAGPPRKYF
>.|TRBV4-3|TRBJ2-7
CASSRSPGAWYEQYF
>.|TRBV7-2|TRBJ1-3
CASSALGDRRSGNTIYF
>.|TRBV7-2|TRBJ2-3
CASSLAIDADTQYF
>.|TRBV10-3|TRBJ2-1
CAISESTGLVTGPNEQFF
>.|TRBV19|TRBJ1-5
CASSNILEKEGQPQHF
>.|TRBV4-3|TRBJ2-2
CASSPPTAPNTGELFF
>.|TRBV7-2|TRBJ1-1
CASSLGPRQTEAFF
>.|TRBV7-2|TRBJ1-2
CASSQDPRGAGGYTF
>.|TRBV2|TRBJ2-5
CASSVFLPPRETQYF
>.|TRBV5-1|TRBJ1-1
CASRFLAGGDTEAFF
>TRBD2|TRBV14|TRBJ2-4
CASSHPGGNIQYF
>TRBD1|TRBV5-6|TRBJ1-2
CASSRTGEGYGYTF
>.|TRBV29-1|TRBJ2-3
CSVGEDTQYF
>.|TRBV7-2|TRBJ2-1
CASSLGSPGNNEQFF
>.|TRBV5-1|TRBJ1-5
CASSTRGGDQPQHF
>.|TRBV4-3|TRBJ2-2
CASSQESRAVQVAGELFF
>.|TRBV9|TRBJ2-3
CASSGQASTDTQYF
>.|TRBV30|TRBJ2-7
CAWRRQDSYEQYF
>.|TRBV19|TRBJ2-2
CASSIVGGAAGELFF
>.|TRBV7-9|TRBJ1-3
CASSLGGSPGNTIYF
>TRBD2|TRBV4-1|TRBJ2-1
CASSQRGGRRYNEQFF
>.|TRBV4-1|TRBJ2-3
CASSHRRTGGYSSTDTQYF
>.|TRBV5-1|TRBJ2-7
CASSFGLSSYEQYF
>.|TRBV5-1|TRBJ2-1
CASSLVRSSYNEQFF
>.|TRBV7-9|TRBJ1-2
CASSFGNNYGYTF
>.|TRBV7-3|TRBJ2-3
CASSLTGRGIASTDTQYF
>.|TRBV6-1|TRBJ1-3
CASSELRAGNTIYF
>.|TRBV19|TRBJ1-1
CASSLHTGFGNTEAFF
>.|TRBV4-3|TRBJ1-6
CASSQDLLGSNSPLHF
>.|TRBV18|TRBJ1-1
CASEGGGRNTEAFF
>TRBD2|TRBV6-1|TRBJ2-3
CASEGTSGTTDTQYF
>.|TRBV5-5|TRBJ1-3
CASSYGRENTIYF
>TRBD1|TRBV19|TRBJ1-2
CASSNRDSYGYTF
>.|TRBV7-6|TRBJ1-6
CASSLSPPGGNSPLHF
>TRBD2|TRBV6-6|TRBJ2-3
CASSWGLSTDTQYF
>.|TRBV18|TRBJ1-2
CASSPGNDYGYTF
>TRBD2|TRBV4-1|TRBJ2-7
CASSQDQRGGSYEQYF
>.|TRBV7-6|TRBJ2-5
CASSLAGALEGTQYF
>TRBD1|TRBV5-1|TRBJ1-6
CASSPSQGTNSPLHF
>TRBD1|TRBV19|TRBJ2-7
CASSIDLQGAISYEQYF
>TRBD1|TRBV6-5|TRBJ1-2
CASSYVGTGGGYTF
>.|TRBV30|TRBJ1-2
CAWSVRVSYGYTF
>TRBD2|TRBV18|TRBJ2-3
CASSLLAGGLVNTDTQYF